These 32 T cell receptor beta chains were sequenced from one sample in a study of blood T cells in healthy people across ages. Primed by a sample-barcoded 5' primer and a J-beta primer mix, a second PCR proceeded for about 7 to 11 cycles. TCRdb re-called the 5' RACE reads through MiXCR, storing one row per CDR3 protein. The table lists 790,000 or so distinct CDR3 sequences, roughly 56% of them singletons. Source material: blood. The receptors here all came from a man aged 40-50 years in good health.

This clonotype was counted between two and nine times. DNA of the CDR3: TGTGCCAGCAACAGATTGGGCAGGGGTTACGAGCAGTACTTC. Protein: CASNRLGRGYEQYF. This chain connects TRBV27 to TRBJ2-7; perhaps TRBD1 as D (6 bases). The CDR3 runs 14 residues. Germline V gene lookup returns CDR1 MNHEY and CDR2 SMNVEV (reference sequence). Trimming pared 7 bases from V and 4 bases from J, leaving 17 bases between.

V and J are TRBV6-6 and TRBJ2-5; 13 bases agree with TRBD2. J was trimmed by 1 base and V by 6 bases; bases with no gene match: 8. The CDR3 has 17 amino acids. Germline CDR1 reads MNHNY; CDR2 reads SVGAGI (reference sequence). CDR3 sequence: CASRPGLAGSAQETQYF. The CDR3 nucleotides are TGTGCCAGCAGACCGGGACTAGCGGGGTCTGCCCAAGAGACCCAGTACTTC.

The gene calls are TRBV7-3 and TRBJ2-2; D remains unclear. The length of the CDR3 is 14 residues. The germline CDR1 and CDR2 sequences are SGHTA and FQGTGA. Trimming pared 5 bases from V and 6 bases from J, leaving 13 bases between. The CDR3 nucleotides read TGTGCCAGCAGCCCAACCTCGACTTCCGGGGAGCTGTTTTTT. Encoded protein: CASSPTSTSGELFF. The full variable domain, with the rest looked up from reference TRBV7-3 and TRBJ2-2, is GAGVSQTPSNKVTEKGKYVELRCDPISGHTALYWYRQSLGQGPEFLIYFQGTGAADDSGLPNDRFFAVRPEGSVSTLKIQRTERGDSAVYLCASSPTSTSGELFFGEGSRLTVL.

The chain couples TRBV29-1 to TRBJ1-2; no definite D call. The CDR3 has 13 amino acids. Germline V gene data show CDR1 as SQVTM and CDR2 as ANQGSEA. Trimming left V 0 bases short and J 7 bases short, with 12 bases between. The CDR3 bases are TGCAGCGTTGAAGACTCTAACTTGGGTGGCTACACCTTC. Its protein is CSVEDSNLGGYTF.

Here the CDR3 reads CASSSGATAYEQYF. The CDR3 region has the DNA TGTGCCAGCAGCTCTGGGGCTACAGCCTACGAGCAGTACTTC. The chain couples TRBV27 to TRBJ2-7, with a tentative D call TRBD1 (5 bases). The CDR3 contains 14 residues. CDR1 MNHEY and CDR2 SMNVEV come from the germline V gene (reference sequence). The V and J ends lost 6 bases and 2 bases respectively, with 14 bases between them.

V gene TRBV24-1 combines with J gene TRBJ2-5, with D perhaps given as TRBD1 or TRBD2 (6 bases each). Germline-derived CDR1 and CDR2 are KGHDR and SFDVKD. The CDR3 totals 15 residues. The V end was cut by 3 bases, the J end by 11 bases, with 21 bases between. This chain's CDR3 is CATSDRGAPLEEQYF. CDR3 nucleotides: TGTGCCACCAGTGATAGGGGGGCGCCACTTGAGGAGCAGTACTTC.

In this sample, this clonotype turned up a few times. The CDR3 coding sequence is TGTGCCAGCAGTACAGGGGTGTCTGGGGCCAACGTCCTGACTTTC. As protein: CASSTGVSGANVLTF. This rearrangement joins TRBV2 to TRBJ2-6; 7 bases align to TRBD1. This CDR3 is built from 15 residues. Trimming cost V 5 bases and J 1 base; bases outside gene matches: 2. Germline V lookup: CDR1 SNHLY, CDR2 FYNNEI.

This clonotype came up many times. V is TRBV5-1 and J is TRBJ2-5; 12 bases map to TRBD1. Germline V gene data show CDR1 as SGHRS and CDR2 as YFSETQ. V lost 6 bases to trimming and J lost 5 bases; unmatched junction nucleotides: 11. The CDR3 consists of 16 residues. The CDR3 region has the DNA TGCGCCAGCACCTCCACCGGGACAGGGGGCTCGGAGACCCAGTACTTC. It specifies CASTSTGTGGSETQYF.

V and J are TRBV20-1 and TRBJ2-3, with 8 bases identical to TRBD1. Germline CDR1 reads DFQATT; CDR2 reads SNEGSKA (reference sequence). CDR3 length equals 15 residues. V was clipped by 5 bases and J by 0 bases; unmatched bases: 7. CDR3 in DNA: TGCAGTGCTGGCGACAGGGGTTGGAGCACAGATACGCAGTATTTT. It is translated as CSAGDRGWSTDTQYF.

This clonotype was seen only once. CDR3 loop: CASSQGQSDGYTF. CDR3 coding DNA: TGCGCCAGCAGCCAGGGACAGTCCGATGGCTACACCTTC. The chain carries TRBV5-1 and TRBJ1-2; 7 nucleotides match TRBD1. CDR1 and CDR2 (germline): SGHRS, YFSETQ. V shed 4 bases and J 6 bases; nucleotides not matched to a gene: 6. The CDR3 totals 13 residues. Combining the CDR3 with reference TRBV5-1 and TRBJ1-2 gives the whole variable domain KAGVTQTPRYLIKTRGQQVTLSCSPISGHRSVSWYQQTPGQGLQFLFEYFSETQRNKGNFPGRFSGRQFSNSRSEMNVSTLELGDSALYLCASSQGQSDGYTFGSGTRLTVV.

The J gene is TRBJ2-7, the V gene TRBV27, with a possible D match to TRBD2 (6 bases). The length of the CDR3 is 16 residues. CDR1 and CDR2 (germline): MNHEY, SMNVEV (reference sequence). Trimming removed 5 bases at V and 0 bases at J, with 17 bases between. The CDR3 protein is CASSPIGGLSSYEQYF. CDR3 nucleotide sequence: TGTGCCAGCAGTCCAATCGGGGGTCTAAGCTCCTACGAGCAGTACTTC.

In DNA, the CDR3 is TGTGCCAGCAGTACCCATCCGGGACAGGCAACTGAAATACAGTTCTTC. Encoded protein: CASSTHPGQATEIQFF. This chain joins TRBV28 and TRBJ2-1, with 8 bases fitting TRBD1. Germline loops: CDR1 MDHEN, CDR2 SYDVKM. This CDR3 has 16 amino acids. J gave up 13 bases and V 5 bases, and 19 bases lay outside the gene matches.

The J gene is TRBJ2-6, the V gene TRBV28; D assignment may be TRBD1 or TRBD2 (5 bases each). The germline V gene encodes CDR1 MDHEN and CDR2 SYDVKM. Trimming removed 6 bases from V and 0 bases from J, with 15 bases in between. The CDR3 length is 17 residues. CDR3 coding DNA: TGTGCCAGCAGCCCCCGGACAACTAGCTCTGGGGCCAACGTCCTGACTTTC. Encoded protein: CASSPRTTSSGANVLTF.

The chain employs TRBV6-1 and TRBJ2-5; 7 bases are shared with TRBD2. The CDR3 has 16 residues. The germline CDR1 and CDR2 sequences are MNHNS and SASEGT. With V trimmed by 2 bases and J by 1 base, 7 bases remained unmatched. CDR3 in amino acids: CASSELVGGSQETQYF. Written as DNA, the CDR3 is TGTGCCAGCAGTGAATTGGTTGGCGGGAGCCAAGAGACCCAGTACTTC.

The chain recombines TRBV12-3 or TRBV12-4 with TRBJ2-2; D call uncertain. The V end lost 2 bases, the J end lost 8 bases, and 12 bases lay between the germline ends. This CDR3 is 14 amino acids long. CDR3 region: CASSLKAGPGELFF. Written as DNA, the CDR3 is TGTGCCAGCAGTTTAAAGGCAGGCCCGGGGGAGCTGTTTTTT.

The rearrangement joins TRBV7-2 to TRBJ2-5; 8 nucleotides line up with TRBD1. The junction had 9 bases not matched to a gene; V was cut back by 4 bases and J by 11 bases. The germline gives CDR1 SGHTA, CDR2 FQGNSA. The CDR3 loop spans 13 amino acids. The CDR3 DNA is TGTGCCAGCAGCTCGGACAGGGAGCAGAAGCAGTACTTC. The encoded protein is CASSSDREQKQYF.

The rearrangement joins TRBV7-2 to TRBJ2-2; TRBD1 might be the D (5 bases). Germline V gene sequence: CDR1 SGHTA, CDR2 FQGNSA. The CDR3 runs 16 residues. Trimming cost V 2 bases and J 0 bases, with 10 bases left between them. CDR3 sequence reads: CASSLFSGSNTGELFF. The CDR3 DNA reads TGTGCCAGCAGCTTATTTTCAGGGTCGAACACCGGGGAGCTGTTTTTT.

This sequence joins TRBV7-7 and TRBJ2-3; D uncertain. Between the trimmed V and J ends, which lost 1 base and 8 bases, there was a span of 16 bases. Germline assignment: CDR1 SSHAT and CDR2 FNYEAQ (reference sequence). CDR3 length: 15 residues. The CDR3 loop is CASSLDRRHSATQYF. The CDR3 DNA reads as TGTGCCAGCAGCTTAGACCGGAGACACAGTGCTACGCAGTATTTT.

This clonotype came up a few times. The rearrangement joins TRBV12-3 or TRBV12-4 to TRBJ2-7; 7 nucleotides match TRBD2. The CDR3 sequence is 14 residues long. Trimming took 5 bases from V and 0 from J; bases not matched to a gene: 4. The CDR3 region has the DNA TGTGCCAGCAGTCCTGGGGGGGGCTCCTACGAGCAGTACTTC. Residues: CASSPGGGSYEQYF.

This chain joins TRBV19 and TRBJ1-5; possibly TRBD1 for D (5 bases). The CDR3 contains 16 residues. Deletions cut 4 bases from V and 1 base from J, with 14 bases between. CDR1 is LNHDA, CDR2 SQIVND, per germline (reference sequence). The CDR3 nucleotides are TGTGCCAGTAGTACACCCGGGACGGGGAGCAATCAGCCCCAGCATTTT. This sequence encodes CASSTPGTGSNQPQHF.

The V call is TRBV12-3 or TRBV12-4, the J call TRBJ2-3, with 7 bases identical to TRBD1. The CDR3 is 14 amino acids. J was trimmed by 2 bases and V by 5 bases; bases with no gene match: 4. DNA of the CDR3: TGTGCCAGCAGTGACGGGACAGCCACAGATACGCAGTATTTT. This gives the protein CASSDGTATDTQYF.

The chain links TRBV6-5 to TRBJ2-3, with D uncertain. Germline V gene sequence: CDR1 MNHEY, CDR2 SVGAGI. The CDR3 has 14 amino acids. V lost 5 bases and J 5 bases, leaving 14 bases between the germline ends. The CDR3 spells CASSPSWAEDTQYF. CDR3 bases: TGTGCCAGCAGTCCTAGTTGGGCAGAAGATACGCAGTATTTT.

Here the CDR3 DNA reads TGCAGCGTTGAAGAGTCGGGGGTCGGGACAGGGGGCTATGAGCAGTTCTTC. Residues: CSVEESGVGTGGYEQFF. This sequence joins TRBV29-1 and TRBJ2-1; 12 bases are a match to TRBD1. The ends lost 0 bases at V and 8 bases at J; junction bases unmatched: 11. Per germline, CDR1 SQVTM and CDR2 ANQGSEA. The CDR3 consists of 17 residues.

V is TRBV12-3 or TRBV12-4 and J is TRBJ1-1; D not resolved. Trimming removed 4 bases at V and 6 bases at J, with 12 bases between. The CDR3 covers 13 residues. The CDR3 spells CASSSERVSEAFF. CDR3 coding DNA: TGTGCCAGCAGTTCCGAGCGGGTATCTGAAGCTTTCTTT.

The chain carries TRBV28 and TRBJ1-2; tentatively, D is TRBD1 (6 bases). Per the germline V gene, CDR1 is MDHEN and CDR2 is SYDVKM. This CDR3 is built from 16 residues. V shed 7 bases and J shed 2 bases, with 20 bases lying between them. CDR3 protein: CASTPTRDTGNYGYTF. The CDR3 DNA sequence: TGTGCCAGCACTCCGACCCGGGACACTGGAAACTATGGCTACACCTTC.

The chain combines TRBV2 with TRBJ2-7; perhaps TRBD1 as D (6 bases). CDR3 length equals 14 residues. The V end lost 4 bases, the J end lost 0 bases, and 10 bases lay between the germline ends. From germline, CDR1 is SNHLY and CDR2 FYNNEI. The chain's CDR3 is CASSVDRSSYEQYF. As DNA, the CDR3 is TGTGCCAGCAGTGTAGACAGGTCCTCCTACGAGCAGTACTTC.

There are a few counts of this clonotype. The rearrangement uses TRBV6-2 or TRBV6-3 and TRBJ2-7; 12 bases align to TRBD2. V trimming: 6 bases; J trimming: 3 bases; junction bases outside the gene matches: 0. Germline V gene lookup returns CDR1 MNHEY and CDR2 SVGEGT. CDR3 length equals 13 residues. The CDR3 region has the DNA TGTGCCAGCAGACTAGCGGGAGGCTACGAGCAGTACTTC. Protein sequence: CASRLAGGYEQYF.

The gene calls are TRBV18 and TRBJ1-1; no firm D call. The germline V gene has CDR1 KGHSH and CDR2 LQKENI. This CDR3 has 15 amino acids. Trimming removed 4 bases at V and 2 bases at J, with 14 bases between. The CDR3 here is CASSQTRSINTEAFF. CDR3 nucleotide sequence: TGTGCCAGCTCACAGACACGGAGCATAAACACTGAAGCTTTCTTT.

This sequence joins TRBV5-1 and TRBJ1-2, with D possibly matching TRBD1 (5 bases). The germline V gene encodes CDR1 SGHRS and CDR2 YFSETQ. Trimming shortened V by 4 bases and J by 5 bases, and 15 bases separated the two germline ends. The CDR3 covers 14 residues. The CDR3 here is CASSPQTVGYGYTF. For the CDR3, the DNA is TGCGCCAGCAGCCCACAGACAGTGGGGTATGGCTACACCTTC.

The rearrangement links TRBV27 to TRBJ2-4; TRBD1 matches at 8 bases. The J call is in doubt because the DNA end fits TRBJ2-7 better. The length of the CDR3 is 15 residues. The germline V gene has CDR1 MNHEY and CDR2 SMNVEV (reference sequence). CDR3 protein: CASSMRQGQRCEQYF. CDR3 sequence (DNA): TGTGCCAGCAGTATGAGACAGGGGCAGCGATGCGAGCAGTACTTC.

The chain employs TRBV29-1 and TRBJ2-5; D remains ambiguous. Germline assignment: CDR1 SQVTM and CDR2 ANQGSEA. The V end lost 8 bases, the J end lost 5 bases, and 15 bases lay between the germline ends. The CDR3 runs to 12 residues. CDR3 loop: CSHTGARETQYF. The CDR3 DNA sequence: TGCAGCCACACCGGCGCGAGGGAGACCCAGTACTTC.

The V and J genes are TRBV27 and TRBJ2-5, with a possible D match to TRBD2 (5 bases). This CDR3 spans 13 amino acids. The V end was cut by 3 bases, the J end by 5 bases, with 10 bases between. Germline loops: CDR1 MNHEY, CDR2 SMNVEV (reference sequence). CDR3 DNA: TGTGCCAGCAGTTTTCAGCGGTGGGAGACCCAGTACTTC. This translates into CASSFQRWETQYF.